This T cell receptor (beta chain) is drawn from a study of T cell repertoires in cytomegalovirus infection. This clonotype was seen repeatedly, ten times or more. The antigen remains undetermined. At one end the junction does not follow the germline gene, possibly because of a read error. The study's findings and limits: HLA-C-restricted CMV-specific TCR beta clonotypes were dominant in the ex vivo response.

TCRdb reprocessed the reads with MiXCR, giving one entry per CDR3 protein. The sample lists 900,000 to 950,000 distinct CDR3 sequences; roughly 31% were seen once. This CDR3 has 14 residues. The sequence derives from a human donor in good health (CMV status not recorded). Some clones in this sample may be carry-over from other donors' samples. The chain employs TRBV12-3 or TRBV12-4 and TRBJ2-3, with D possibly matching TRBD1 (6 bases). Specimen: cultured CD8+ T cells from PBMCs, collected from culture after CMV antigen stimulation. CDR3 in DNA: TGTGCCAGCAGCTTAGTACAGGGAACAGATACGCAGTATTTT. Its protein is CASSLVQGTDTQYF.